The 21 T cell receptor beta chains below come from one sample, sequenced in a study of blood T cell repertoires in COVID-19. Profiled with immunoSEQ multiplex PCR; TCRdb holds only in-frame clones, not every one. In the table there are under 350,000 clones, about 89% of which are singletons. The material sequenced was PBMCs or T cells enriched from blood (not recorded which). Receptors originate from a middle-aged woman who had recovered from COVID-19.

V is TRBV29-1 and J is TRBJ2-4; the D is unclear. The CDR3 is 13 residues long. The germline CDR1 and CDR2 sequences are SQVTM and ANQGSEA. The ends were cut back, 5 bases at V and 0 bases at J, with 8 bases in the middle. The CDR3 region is CSVRQLAKNIQYF. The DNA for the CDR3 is TGCAGCGTTCGTCAGTTAGCCAAAAACATTCAGTACTTC.

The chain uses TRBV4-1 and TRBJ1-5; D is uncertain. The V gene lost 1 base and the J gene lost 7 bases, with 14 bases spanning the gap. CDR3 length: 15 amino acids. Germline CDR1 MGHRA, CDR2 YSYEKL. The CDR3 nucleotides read TGCGCCAGCAGCCAAGTAATCGTTACGGGACAGCCCCAGCATTTT. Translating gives CASSQVIVTGQPQHF.

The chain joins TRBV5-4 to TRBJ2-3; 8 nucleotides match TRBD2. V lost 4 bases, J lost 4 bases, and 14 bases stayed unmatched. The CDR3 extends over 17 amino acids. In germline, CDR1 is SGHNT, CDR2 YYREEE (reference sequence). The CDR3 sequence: CASSGGTGPLAADTQYF. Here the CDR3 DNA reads TGTGCCAGCAGCGGTGGAACAGGCCCACTAGCGGCAGATACGCAGTATTTT.

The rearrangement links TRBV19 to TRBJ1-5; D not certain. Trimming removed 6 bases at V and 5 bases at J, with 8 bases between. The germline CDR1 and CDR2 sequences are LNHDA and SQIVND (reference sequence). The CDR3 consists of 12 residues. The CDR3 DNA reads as TGTGCCAGTAGGGTGGGAGATCAGCCCCAGCATTTT. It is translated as CASRVGDQPQHF.

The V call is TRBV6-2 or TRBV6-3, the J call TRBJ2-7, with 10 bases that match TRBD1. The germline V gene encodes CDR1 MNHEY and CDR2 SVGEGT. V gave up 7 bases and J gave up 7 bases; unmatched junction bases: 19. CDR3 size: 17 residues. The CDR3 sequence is CASNPGTGERIRREQYF. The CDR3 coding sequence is TGTGCCAGCAACCCCGGGACAGGGGAAAGAATAAGGCGAGAGCAGTACTTC.

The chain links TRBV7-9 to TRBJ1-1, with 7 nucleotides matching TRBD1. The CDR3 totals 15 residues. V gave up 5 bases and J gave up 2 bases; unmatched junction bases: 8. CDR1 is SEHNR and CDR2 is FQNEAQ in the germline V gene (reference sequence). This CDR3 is CASSGTGQRNTEAFF. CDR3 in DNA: TGTGCCAGCAGCGGGACGGGACAGAGAAACACTGAAGCTTTCTTT.

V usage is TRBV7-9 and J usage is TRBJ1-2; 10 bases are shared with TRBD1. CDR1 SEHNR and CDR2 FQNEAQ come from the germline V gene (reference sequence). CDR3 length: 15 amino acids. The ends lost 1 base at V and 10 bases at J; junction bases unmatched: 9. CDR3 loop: CASSLGVQGQGDYTF. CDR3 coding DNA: TGTGCCAGCAGCTTAGGAGTTCAAGGACAGGGGGACTACACCTTC. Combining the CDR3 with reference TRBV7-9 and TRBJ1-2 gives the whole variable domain DTGVSQNPRHKITKRGQNVTFRCDPISEHNRLYWYRQTLGQGPEFLTYFQNEAQLEKSRLLSDRFSAERPKGSFSTLEIQRTEQGDSAMYLCASSLGVQGQGDYTFGSGTRLTVV.

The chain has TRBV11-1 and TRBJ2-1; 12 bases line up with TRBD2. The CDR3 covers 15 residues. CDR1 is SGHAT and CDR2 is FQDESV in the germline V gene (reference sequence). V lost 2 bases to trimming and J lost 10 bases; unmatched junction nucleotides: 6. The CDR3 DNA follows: TGTGCCAGCAGCTTATGGACTAGCGGGGTAGGGGAGCAGTTCTTC. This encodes CASSLWTSGVGEQFF.

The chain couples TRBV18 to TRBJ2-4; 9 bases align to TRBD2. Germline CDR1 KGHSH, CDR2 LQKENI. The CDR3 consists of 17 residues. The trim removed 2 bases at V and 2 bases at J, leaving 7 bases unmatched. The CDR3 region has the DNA TGTGCCAGCTCACCAATAGCGGGAGTAAGTCCCAAAAACATTCAGTACTTC. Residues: CASSPIAGVSPKNIQYF. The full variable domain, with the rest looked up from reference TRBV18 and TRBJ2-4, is NAGVMQNPRHLVRRRGQEARLRCSPMKGHSHVYWYRQLPEEGLKFMVYLQKENIIDESGMPKERFSAEFPKEGPSILRIQQVVRGDSAAYFCASSPIAGVSPKNIQYFGAGTRLSVL.

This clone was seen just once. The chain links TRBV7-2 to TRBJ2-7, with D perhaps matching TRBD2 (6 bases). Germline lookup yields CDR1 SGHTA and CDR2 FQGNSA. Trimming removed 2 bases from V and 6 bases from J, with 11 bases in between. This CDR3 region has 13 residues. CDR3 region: CASSLRAEGEQYF. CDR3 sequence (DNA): TGTGCCAGCAGCTTACGGGCGGAGGGCGAGCAGTACTTC.

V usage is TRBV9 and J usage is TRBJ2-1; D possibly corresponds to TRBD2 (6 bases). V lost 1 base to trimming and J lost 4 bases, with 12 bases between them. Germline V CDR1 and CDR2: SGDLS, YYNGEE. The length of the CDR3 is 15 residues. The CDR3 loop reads CASSVRERAYNEQFF. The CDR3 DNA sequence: TGTGCCAGCAGCGTAAGGGAGCGGGCGTACAATGAGCAGTTCTTC.

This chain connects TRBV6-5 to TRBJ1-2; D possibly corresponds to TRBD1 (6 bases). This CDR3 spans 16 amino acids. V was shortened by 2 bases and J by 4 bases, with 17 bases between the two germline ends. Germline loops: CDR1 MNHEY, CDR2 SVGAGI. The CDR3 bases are TGTGCCAGCAGTTACCTTCTGGGGGCGAATGGCTATGGCTACACCTTC. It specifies CASSYLLGANGYGYTF.

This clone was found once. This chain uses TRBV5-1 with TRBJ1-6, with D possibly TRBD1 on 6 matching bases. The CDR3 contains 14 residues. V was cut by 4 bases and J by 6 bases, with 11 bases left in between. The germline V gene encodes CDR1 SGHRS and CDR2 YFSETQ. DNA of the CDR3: TGCGCCAGCAGCACGGGACAAATTAATTCACCCCTCCACTTT. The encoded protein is CASSTGQINSPLHF.

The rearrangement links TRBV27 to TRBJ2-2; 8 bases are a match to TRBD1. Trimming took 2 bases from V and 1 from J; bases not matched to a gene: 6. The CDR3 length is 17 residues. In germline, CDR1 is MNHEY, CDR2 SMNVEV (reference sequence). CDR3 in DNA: TGTGCCAGCAGTTTACTCACCGGGACAGGGAACACCGGGGAGCTGTTTTTT. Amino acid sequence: CASSLLTGTGNTGELFF.

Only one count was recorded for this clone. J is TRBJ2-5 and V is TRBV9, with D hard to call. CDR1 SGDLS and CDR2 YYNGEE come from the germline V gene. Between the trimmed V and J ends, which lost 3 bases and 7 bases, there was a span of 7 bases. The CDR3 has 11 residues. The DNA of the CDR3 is TGTGCCAGCAGCGCGGTAAGGACCCAGTACTTC. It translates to CASSAVRTQYF.

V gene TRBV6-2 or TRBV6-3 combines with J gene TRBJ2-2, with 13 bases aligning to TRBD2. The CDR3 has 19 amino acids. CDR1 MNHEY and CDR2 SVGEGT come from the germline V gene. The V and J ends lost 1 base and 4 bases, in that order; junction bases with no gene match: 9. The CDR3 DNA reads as TGTGCCAGCAGTTACTTGGGACTAGCGGGACGCCGAGGCACCGGGGAGCTGTTTTTT. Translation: CASSYLGLAGRRGTGELFF.

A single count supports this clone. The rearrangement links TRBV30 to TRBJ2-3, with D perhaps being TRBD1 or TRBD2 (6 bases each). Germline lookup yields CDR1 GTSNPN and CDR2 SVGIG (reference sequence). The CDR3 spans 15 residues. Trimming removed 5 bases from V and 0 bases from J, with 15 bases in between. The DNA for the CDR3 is TGTGCCTGGGGCGGGACAACAGCTAGCACAGATACGCAGTATTTT. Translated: CAWGGTTASTDTQYF. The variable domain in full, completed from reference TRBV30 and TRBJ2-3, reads SQTIHQWPATLVQPVGSPLSLECTVEGTSNPNLYWYRQAAGRGLQLLFYSVGIGQISSEVPQNLSASRPQDRQFILSSKKLLLSDSGFYLCAWGGTTASTDTQYFGPGTRLTVL.

The CDR3 bases are TGTGCCAGCAGCATAACTACAGATACGCAGTATTTT. Amino acid sequence: CASSITTDTQYF. The chain links TRBV7-2 to TRBJ2-3; D remains ambiguous. Germline values: CDR1 SGHTA, CDR2 FQGNSA. The CDR3 has 12 amino acids. Trimming pared 5 bases from V and 3 bases from J, leaving 6 bases between.

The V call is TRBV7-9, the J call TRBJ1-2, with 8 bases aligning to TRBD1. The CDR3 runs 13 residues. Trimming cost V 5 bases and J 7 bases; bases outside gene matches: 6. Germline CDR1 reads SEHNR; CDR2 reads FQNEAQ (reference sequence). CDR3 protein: CASSHGQGGGYTF. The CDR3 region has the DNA TGTGCCAGCAGCCATGGACAGGGAGGTGGCTACACCTTC.

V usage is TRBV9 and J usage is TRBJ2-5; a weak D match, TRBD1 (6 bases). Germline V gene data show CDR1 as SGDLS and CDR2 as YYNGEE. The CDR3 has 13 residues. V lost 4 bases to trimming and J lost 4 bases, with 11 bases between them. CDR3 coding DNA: TGTGCCAGCAGCTCAGGGGTACGAGAGACCCAGTACTTC. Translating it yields CASSSGVRETQYF.

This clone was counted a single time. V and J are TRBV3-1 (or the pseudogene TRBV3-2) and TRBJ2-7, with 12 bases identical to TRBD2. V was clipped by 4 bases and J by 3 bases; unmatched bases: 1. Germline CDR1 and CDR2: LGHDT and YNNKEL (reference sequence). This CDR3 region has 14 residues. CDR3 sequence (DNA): TGTGCCAGCAGCCGGACTAGCGGGAACTACGAGCAGTACTTC. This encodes CASSRTSGNYEQYF.